The present entry profiles one TCR beta chain with its context. Its antigen remains unknown. Only in-frame clones appear in the TCRdb table, and some are missing; sequencing was by immunoSEQ multiplex PCR. This table has 30,000 to 35,000 clones, 85% to 95% appearing once. The sample comes from a study of OX40 agonist ivuxolimab in advanced cancers. On the study more broadly: Patients were treated with ivuxolimab, an agonistic anti-OX40 (CD134) antibody. Patients with prior anti-PD-1, anti-PD-L1 or anti-CTLA-4 therapy were eligible; roughly 41% had some. Partial responses occurred in Three dose-escalation patients, one with hepatocellular carcinoma and two with cutaneous melanoma.

General study points: No antigen was identified for the clonally expanded peripheral T cells.

V shed 5 bases and J 2 bases; nucleotides not matched to a gene: 12. The CDR3 totals 17 residues. Germline lookup yields CDR1 LNHDA and CDR2 SQIVND (reference sequence). Specimen: CD4+ or CD8+ T cells sorted from blood, collected in a trial of the OX40 agonist ivuxolimab. V is TRBV19 and J is TRBJ1-2; 9 bases fit TRBD1. This TCR came from an adult with an advanced solid tumor such as melanoma, head and neck, liver or kidney cancer. CDR3 in DNA: TGTGCCAGTAGTTCGGGGGGGACAGGGCGATCAAACTATGGCTACACCTTC. This codes for CASSSGGTGRSNYGYTF. Full variable domain (remainder filled in from reference TRBV19 and TRBJ1-2): DGGITQSPKYLFRKEGQNVTLSCEQNLNHDAMYWYRQDPGQGLRLIYYSQIVNDFQKGDIAEGYSVSREKKESFPLTVTSAQKNPTAFYLCASSSGGTGRSNYGYTFGSGTRLTVV.